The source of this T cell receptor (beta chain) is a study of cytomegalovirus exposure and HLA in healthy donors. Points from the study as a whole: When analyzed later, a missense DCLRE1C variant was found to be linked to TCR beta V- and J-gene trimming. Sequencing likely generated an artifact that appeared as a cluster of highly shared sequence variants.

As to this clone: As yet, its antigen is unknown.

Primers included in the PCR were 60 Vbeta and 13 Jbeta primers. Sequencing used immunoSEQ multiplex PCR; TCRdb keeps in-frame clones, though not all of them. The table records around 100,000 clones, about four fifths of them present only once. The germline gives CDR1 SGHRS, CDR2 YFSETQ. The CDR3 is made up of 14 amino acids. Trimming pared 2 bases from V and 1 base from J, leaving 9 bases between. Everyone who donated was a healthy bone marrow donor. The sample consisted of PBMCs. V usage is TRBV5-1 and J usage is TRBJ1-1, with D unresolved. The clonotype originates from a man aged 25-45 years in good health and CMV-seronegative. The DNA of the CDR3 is TGCGCCAGCAGCTTTGCCCCCGGGAACACTGAAGCTTTCTTT. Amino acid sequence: CASSFAPGNTEAFF.